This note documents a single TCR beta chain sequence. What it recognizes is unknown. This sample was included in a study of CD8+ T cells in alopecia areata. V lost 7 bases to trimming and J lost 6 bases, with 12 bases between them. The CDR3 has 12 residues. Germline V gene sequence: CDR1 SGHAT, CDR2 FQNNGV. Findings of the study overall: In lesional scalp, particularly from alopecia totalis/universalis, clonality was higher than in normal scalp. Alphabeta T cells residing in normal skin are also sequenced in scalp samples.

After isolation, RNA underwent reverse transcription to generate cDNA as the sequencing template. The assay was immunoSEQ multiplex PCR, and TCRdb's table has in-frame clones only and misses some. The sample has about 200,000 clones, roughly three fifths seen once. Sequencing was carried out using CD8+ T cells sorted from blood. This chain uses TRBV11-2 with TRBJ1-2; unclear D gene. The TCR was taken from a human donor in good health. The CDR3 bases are TGTGCCAGCAACTCACCCCGTGATGGCTACACCTTC. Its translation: CASNSPRDGYTF. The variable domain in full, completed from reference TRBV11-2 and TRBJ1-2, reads EAGVAQSPRYKIIEKRQSVAFWCNPISGHATLYWYQQILGQGPKLLIQFQNNGVVDDSQLPKDRFSAERLKGVDSTLKIQPAKLEDSAVYLCASNSPRDGYTFGSGTRLTVV.